This TCR beta chain was captured by sequencing in a study of blood T cell repertoires in COVID-19. Study information: Material from acute and convalescent COVID-19 was sourced from the United States, Italy and Spain. Sample material is recorded as cDNA or gDNA derived from T cells, B-cell-depleted T cells, or PBMCs.

Source study methods: Amplifying reference gene primers gave estimates of nucleated cell counts. The protocol was immunoSEQ multiplex PCR, while the TCRdb copy is restricted to in-frame clones and leaves out a portion. Clone size and V and J calls were adopted from that table, with D and trimming inferred from the DNA. The sample yields approximately 89,000 clones, around 81% seen once. Germline loops: CDR1 LNHNV, CDR2 YYDKDF (reference sequence). The CDR3 extends over 17 amino acids. Unmatched junction bases numbered 10, after V lost 0 bases and J lost 8 bases. The clonotype originates from a woman in her seventies with active or convalescent COVID-19. Specimen: peripheral blood. The chain recombines TRBV15 with TRBJ2-1, with TRBD2 matching 10 bases. For the CDR3, the DNA is TGTGCCACCAGCAGAGATGGGCAGCGGGGGGGCACCCATGAGCAGTTCTTC. It encodes CATSRDGQRGGTHEQFF.